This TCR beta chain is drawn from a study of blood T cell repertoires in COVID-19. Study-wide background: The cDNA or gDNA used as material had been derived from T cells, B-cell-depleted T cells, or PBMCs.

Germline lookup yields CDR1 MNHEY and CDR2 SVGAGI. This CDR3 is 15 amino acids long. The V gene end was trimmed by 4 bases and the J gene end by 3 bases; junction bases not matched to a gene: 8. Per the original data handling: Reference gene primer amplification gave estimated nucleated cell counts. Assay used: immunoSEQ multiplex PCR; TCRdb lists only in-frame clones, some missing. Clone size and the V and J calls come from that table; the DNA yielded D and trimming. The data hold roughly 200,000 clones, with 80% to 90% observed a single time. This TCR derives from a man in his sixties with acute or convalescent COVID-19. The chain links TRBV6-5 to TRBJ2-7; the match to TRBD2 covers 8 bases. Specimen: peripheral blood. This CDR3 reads CASSSQGAGVYEQYF. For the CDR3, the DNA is TGTGCCAGCAGTTCACAGGGAGCGGGAGTCTACGAGCAGTACTTC.